Described below is a single T cell receptor beta chain sequence and its context. Its specific antigen is unknown. Base qualities are not recorded, but no much larger clone differs from it by a single base. Read against the paper, the sample's time point label means: newly diagnosed GD, antithyroid drugs for less than 3 months. For both TCR sequencing and RNA sequencing, RNA was extracted from PBMCs in TRIzol. Graves' disease was diagnosed according to American Thyroid Association guidelines. The patients came from an endocrinology department in Xi'an, China. Each patient gave around 9.2 milliliters of peripheral blood, collected in an EDTA anticoagulant tube. Ficoll Paque Plus density gradient separation was used to isolate PBMCs, and no further T cell sorting was performed. RNA quality was checked with an Agilent 2100 Bioanalyzer and agarose gel, and concentration with a NanoDrop 2000. CDR1 and CDR2 are read off the germline V gene as SGHVS and FNYEAQ. The CDR3 holds 16 amino acids from the cysteine to the phenylalanine. Just the 48-base CDR3 DNA is kept, in frame starting at base 1. V lost 2 bases and J lost 7 bases; the stretch between them is 18 bases long.

The data originate from a study of regulatory T cells in long-lasting Graves disease (dated by TCRdb to about 2021). About the study as a whole: Antithyroid drugs had been taken for less than 3 months by newly diagnosed Graves' disease patients. This study used TCR sequencing and RNA sequencing of peripheral blood to compare persistent Graves' disease patients against newly diagnosed Graves' disease patients. The study was conducted in China and was registered as a clinical trial. A total of about 35 samples underwent TCR sequencing: around 13 from persistent and roughly 20 from newly diagnosed Graves' disease patients.

Overall study results and their limits: TRBV28, TRBJ1-2 and TRBJ2-5 were preferentially used in persistent disease, while TRBV20-1 and TRBJ2-1 were favored in newly diagnosed disease. Only peripheral blood was studied, because thyroid tissue, the primary lesion, was inaccessible. Only the TCR beta chain was sequenced and analyzed. A larger number of public clonotypes was shared among persistent patients (approximately 3,000) than among newly diagnosed patients (roughly 970). The authors acknowledged the small sample size as a limitation that may reduce accuracy. Compared with newly diagnosed patients, patients with persistent Graves' disease had lower TCR Shannon entropy and fewer highly expanded clones, which suggests clonal expansion.

Libraries were prepared through multiplex PCR. The run used an Illumina HiSeq 4000. To build TCR beta libraries, CDR3 regions were amplified by Arm-PCR using iRepertoire HTBI primers. PCR products were gel purified before sequencing. Per the source publication's procedure: Across samples, 60 to 75 TRBV and around 15 TRBJ segments were identified and used for gene usage analysis of CDR3 amino acid clonotypes. COPE and FqMerger were used to merge the filtered high-quality paired reads into contigs. BLAST was used to align contigs to the IMGT TRBV, TRBD and TRBJ reference genes, and CDR3 was defined following IMGT. Any clonotype with a frequency above 0.1% was classified as a highly expanded clone. Shannon entropy served as the measure of repertoire diversity, while the Gini coefficient captured V-J evenness. Clonotypes shared by more than one individual were considered public. TCRdb reprocessing: public reads trimmed at Q25 with fastp, clones called with MiXCR, in-frame beta chains kept. Rows are unified per CDR3 protein, each entry keeping the most common DNA and genes. V and J calls and clone size were set by TCRdb, not the authors. For this sample the table gives about 430,000 distinct CDR3 sequences, of which 15% were detected only once. The ten most abundant clones make up under 9% of the sample.

A further study also used this sample, focusing on T cells in Graves' hyperthyroidism and ophthalmopathy. From that second study: Stable Graves' hyperthyroidism was defined as the absence of progression to ophthalmopathy over 18 months of follow-up. Hyperthyroidism patients were aged 18 to 65 years and newly diagnosed, with disease duration of less than 2 months. Patients with uncontrolled infections, other autoimmune diseases, pregnancy or lactation were excluded. Clinical symptoms, serum thyroxine and TRAb, thyroid ultrasound, and orbital computed tomography formed the basis for the diagnoses. The TCR CDR3 was subjected to a first round of RT-PCR using the HTBI primer set and the Qiagen OneStep RT-PCR kit. Most expanded thyroid clonotypes (frequency above 0.001) were also detected in blood, suggesting blood repertoires may reflect thyroid immune responses. Ophthalmopathy was separated from stable hyperthyroidism by a 13 V-J signature model, with roughly 88% sensitivity and around 81% specificity obtained in cross-validation and 80%/75% obtained in testing. In validation, the model predicted progression to ophthalmopathy with over 60% sensitivity and approximately 74% specificity, a median of about 6 months before onset. A discovery cohort of about 96 patients, 43 with Graves' ophthalmopathy and 55 to 60 with stable Graves' hyperthyroidism, was used to find distinguishing TCR V-J signatures. Prospective prediction of ophthalmopathy was tested in an independent validation cohort of approximately 18 hyperthyroidism patients and 15 to 17 patients who later progressed to ophthalmopathy. The roughly 94 discovery patients were randomly divided into training and test sets at a 7:3 ratio. Thyroid tissue and blood T-cell repertoires from about 6 Graves' hyperthyroidism patients were also compared in the study. After sampling, hyperthyroidism patients received methimazole starting at 30 mg daily, and ophthalmopathy patients received high-dose intravenous methylprednisolone. Libraries were constructed in a second round of multiplex PCR, after which size selection and purification were performed. Sequencing of the libraries was done on an Illumina HiSeq2000 using paired-end 100 bp reads. SOAPnuke was used to process the raw data, throwing out any read that contained adapters or uncalled bases, had a mean Phred below 15, or lacked an exact constant-primer or identifier match. COPE v1.2.5 was used to merge high-quality paired reads, and clonotypes were defined as unique nucleotide sequences. MiTCR v1.1 was used to align the clonotypes against IMGT TRBV, TRBD and TRBJ reference segments. The analysis was restricted to V-J combinations with a frequency above 0.0001, which together covered 99.2% of the repertoires. The TCS score was defined as the ratio of F50 (clonal expansion) to E x V (chaos), calculated using BLOSUM62-based TCRdist between CDR3 peptides within each V-J. Welch's t-statistics and random forest reduced just over 500 V-J features to about 13, which were used in a naive Bayes classifier (R e1071). Sample size was not statistically predetermined, and investigators were not blinded to group allocation. According to the paper, TCR Vbeta CDR3 sequencing was carried out on some 130 peripheral blood samples, which came from about 45 ophthalmopathy, around 75 hyperthyroidism and around 17 progressor patients.

The chain is encoded by TRBV7-6 joined to TRBJ1-5; the D segment could be TRBD1, given 6 matching bases. This clonotype was obtained from a woman aged 40 to 55 with Graves disease. Donor details come from another sample of the same person, matched by shared clones. This sample comprised peripheral blood mononuclear cells (PBMCs), obtained at new diagnosis, from a patient treated with antithyroid drugs. The CDR3 loop reads CASSLLGGPLPQPQHF. The DNA reads TGTGCCAGCAGCTTACTAGGGGGGCCCTTACCCCAGCCCCAGCATTTT.